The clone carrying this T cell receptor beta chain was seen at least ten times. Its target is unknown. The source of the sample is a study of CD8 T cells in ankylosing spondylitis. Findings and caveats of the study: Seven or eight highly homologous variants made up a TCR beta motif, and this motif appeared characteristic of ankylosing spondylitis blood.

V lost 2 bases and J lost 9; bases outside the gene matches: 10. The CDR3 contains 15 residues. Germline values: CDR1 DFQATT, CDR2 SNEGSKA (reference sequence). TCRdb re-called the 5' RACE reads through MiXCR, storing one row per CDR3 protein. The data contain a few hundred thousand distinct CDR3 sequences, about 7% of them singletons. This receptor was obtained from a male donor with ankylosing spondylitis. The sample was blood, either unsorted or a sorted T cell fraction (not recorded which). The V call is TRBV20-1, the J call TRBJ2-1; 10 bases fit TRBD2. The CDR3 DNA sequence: TGCAGTGCTAGAAGGGGTAGCGGGAGGTCGGTTGAGCAGTTCTTC. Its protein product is CSARRGSGRSVEQFF.